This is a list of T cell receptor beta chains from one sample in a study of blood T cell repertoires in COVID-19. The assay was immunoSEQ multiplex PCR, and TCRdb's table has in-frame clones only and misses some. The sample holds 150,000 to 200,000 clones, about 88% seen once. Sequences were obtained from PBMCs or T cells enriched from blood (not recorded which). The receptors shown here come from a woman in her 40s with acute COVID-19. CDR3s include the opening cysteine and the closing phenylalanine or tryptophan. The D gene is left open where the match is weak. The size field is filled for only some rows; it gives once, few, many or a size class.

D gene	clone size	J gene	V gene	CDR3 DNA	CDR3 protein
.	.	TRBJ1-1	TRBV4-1	TGCGCCAGCAGCCAGCCTAAGGGGATGAACACTGAAGCTTTCTTT	CASSQPKGMNTEAFF
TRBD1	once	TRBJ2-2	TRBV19	TGTGCCAGTAGTGCCCGGACAGGGGGCGGGACCGGGGAGCTGTTTTTT	CASSARTGGGTGELFF
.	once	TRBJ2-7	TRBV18	TGTGCCAGCTCACTGGGGCGAAACCTGGACAACTACGAGCAGTACTTC	CASSLGRNLDNYEQYF
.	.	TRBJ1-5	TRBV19	TGTGCCAGTAGTATAGCCCGGGGAGGATGGGACTATAGCAATCAGCCCCAGCATTTT	CASSIARGGWDYSNQPQHF
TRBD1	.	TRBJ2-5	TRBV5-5	TGTGCCAGCAGCGTTGGCGACAGGGTTCAGACCCAGTACTTC	CASSVGDRVQTQYF
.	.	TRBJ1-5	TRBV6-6	TGTGCCAGCAGTTATGACAACCCCTTTAGCAATCAGCCCCAGCATTTT	CASSYDNPFSNQPQHF
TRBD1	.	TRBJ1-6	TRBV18	TGTGCCAGCTCACCCACAGGGGCGAATTCACCCCTCCACTTT	CASSPTGANSPLHF
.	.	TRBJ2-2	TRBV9	TGTGCCAGCAGCGTAGCGGGCGGGGACACCGGGGAGCTGTTTTTT	CASSVAGGDTGELFF
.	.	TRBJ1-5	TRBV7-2	TGTGCCAGCAGCTCCTCGGACACAGATCAGCCCCAGCATTTT	CASSSSDTDQPQHF
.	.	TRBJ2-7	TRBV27	TGTGCCAACCCGACAGGCCTCCGCCACGAGCAGTACTTC	CANPTGLRHEQYF
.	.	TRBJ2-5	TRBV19	TGTGCCAGTAGTATAACCACCGACAGCCCGGGGGAAGAGACCCAGTACTTC	CASSITTDSPGEETQYF
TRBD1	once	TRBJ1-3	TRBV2	TGTGCCAGCAGTTCCGGGACAGGGTCTGGAAACACCATATATTTT	CASSSGTGSGNTIYF
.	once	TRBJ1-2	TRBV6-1	TGTGCCAGCAGTGAAGAGGCAGGGGACGGCTACACCTTC	CASSEEAGDGYTF
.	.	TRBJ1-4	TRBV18	TGTGCCAGCTCACCAAGGGTCCGGGGAGGTGAAAAACTGTTTTTT	CASSPRVRGGEKLFF
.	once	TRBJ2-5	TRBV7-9	TGTGCCAGCAGCTTAAGAGGGGGGGCGTTAGAAGAGACCCAGTACTTC	CASSLRGGALEETQYF
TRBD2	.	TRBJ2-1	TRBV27	TGTGCCAGCAGTTTTCGCGGGAGTGACAATGAGCAGTTCTTC	CASSFRGSDNEQFF
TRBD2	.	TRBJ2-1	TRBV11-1	TGTGCCAGCAGCCCCGGGACTAGCGGACTAAATGAGCAGTTCTTC	CASSPGTSGLNEQFF
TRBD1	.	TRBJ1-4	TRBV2	TGTGCCAGCAGTCTGGGGGGACAGAAGAATGAAAAACTGTTTTTT	CASSLGGQKNEKLFF
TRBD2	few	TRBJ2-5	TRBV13	TGTGCCAGCAGCTTAGCGTCTAGCGGGGGGGCCCGAGAGACCCAGTACTTC	CASSLASSGGARETQYF
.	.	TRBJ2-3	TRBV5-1	TGCGCCAGCAGCCAGGAGGGAGGAGGGGTAGATACGCAGTATTTT	CASSQEGGGVDTQYF
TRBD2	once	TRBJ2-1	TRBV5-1	TGCGCCAGCAGCTTGGAATTTGGGACTACGTACAATGAGCAGTTCTTC	CASSLEFGTTYNEQFF
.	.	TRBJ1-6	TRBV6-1	TGTGCCAGCAGTGTTCGCGAGAGCTCCTATAATTCACCCCTCCACTTT	CASSVRESSYNSPLHF